This entry is about one T cell receptor (beta chain). The memory fraction was CD4+CD45RO+CD25- cells. After constant-region reverse-primer amplification, full-length variable regions underwent semi-nested PCR with Nested Universal Primer A. TCRdb called the 5' RACE reads again in MiXCR, with one record for every CDR3 protein. Counted here are about 42,000 distinct CDR3 sequences, roughly 30% occurring once; the ten biggest clones make up about 4%. The sequenced sample consisted of tumor-infiltrating memory CD4+ T cells sorted from the breast tumor. Subset in this sample: memory CD4+ T cells, CD4+CD45RO+CD25-. The origin of this receptor is a female donor with breast cancer.

The CDR3 reads CASTSGGTDTQYF. The CDR3, as DNA: TGTGCCAGCACGAGCGGGGGCACAGATACGCAGTATTTT. This chain joins TRBV6-6 and TRBJ2-3; 7 nucleotides line up with TRBD2. Germline CDR1 is MNHNY and CDR2 is SVGAGI (reference sequence). This CDR3 has 13 amino acids. The J segment lost 1 base and the V segment lost 7 bases, leaving 2 bases of the junction unmatched.